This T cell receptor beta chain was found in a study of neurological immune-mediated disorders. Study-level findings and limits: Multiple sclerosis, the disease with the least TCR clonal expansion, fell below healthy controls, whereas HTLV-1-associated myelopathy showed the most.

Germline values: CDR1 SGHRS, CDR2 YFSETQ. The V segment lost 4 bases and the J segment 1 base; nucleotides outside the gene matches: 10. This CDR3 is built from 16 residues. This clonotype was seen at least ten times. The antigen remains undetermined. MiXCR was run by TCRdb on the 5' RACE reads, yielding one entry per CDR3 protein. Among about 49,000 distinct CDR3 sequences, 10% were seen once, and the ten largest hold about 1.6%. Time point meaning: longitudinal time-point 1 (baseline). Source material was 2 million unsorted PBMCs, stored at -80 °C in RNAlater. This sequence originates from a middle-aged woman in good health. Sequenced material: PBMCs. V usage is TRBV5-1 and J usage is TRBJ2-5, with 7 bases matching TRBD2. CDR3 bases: TGCGCCAGCAGCCCCAGGAGAGCGGGGACCCAAGAGACCCAGTACTTC. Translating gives CASSPRRAGTQETQYF.